The source of this TCR beta chain is a study of blood T cell repertoires in COVID-19. V shed 3 bases and J shed 6 bases, with 14 bases lying between them. The CDR3 spans 14 residues. Germline V gene data show CDR1 as MNHEY and CDR2 as SVGAGI. TCRdb's copy holds only in-frame clones and misses some; the assay was immunoSEQ multiplex PCR. Here the sample spans approximately 530,000 clones, about 89% being singletons. The receptor was derived from a woman in her forties or fifties with COVID-19, enrolled during active disease. V usage is TRBV6-5 and J usage is TRBJ1-2; D is possibly TRBD1 (5 bases). The sequencing input was peripheral blood. In DNA, the CDR3 is TGTGCCAGCAGTTATACCCCGCCGGGGGATGGCTACACCTTC. Translating gives CASSYTPPGDGYTF.